The source of this T cell receptor beta chain is a study of vaccination and CD4 T cells after COVID-19. CDR1 and CDR2 (germline): KGHDR, SFDVKD. The CDR3 totals 16 residues. Trimming took off 7 bases at V and 2 bases at J, with 17 bases between the two ends. Scientists ran DNA taken from cultured CD4+ T cells through the Oncomine TCR Beta short-read assay for sequencing. TCRdb independently ran MiXCR on the PCR reads; one entry per CDR3 protein. The table has about 18,000 distinct CDR3 sequences, about 56% seen once. Described treatment: approximately 11-day PBMC culture with coronavirus spike peptide pools or control peptides (ViraFEST assay). Comments on this clonotype: The antigen remains unidentified.

This TCR was sampled from a human donor who had recovered from COVID-19. Input material: CD4+ T cells from blood, cultured in vitro. V is TRBV24-1 and J is TRBJ2-1, with a possible D match to TRBD2 (7 bases). The DNA of the CDR3 is TGTGCCACCAGAGGGGGAGGAGCGGGGCCCTACAATGAGCAGTTCTTC. Translating it yields CATRGGGAGPYNEQFF.